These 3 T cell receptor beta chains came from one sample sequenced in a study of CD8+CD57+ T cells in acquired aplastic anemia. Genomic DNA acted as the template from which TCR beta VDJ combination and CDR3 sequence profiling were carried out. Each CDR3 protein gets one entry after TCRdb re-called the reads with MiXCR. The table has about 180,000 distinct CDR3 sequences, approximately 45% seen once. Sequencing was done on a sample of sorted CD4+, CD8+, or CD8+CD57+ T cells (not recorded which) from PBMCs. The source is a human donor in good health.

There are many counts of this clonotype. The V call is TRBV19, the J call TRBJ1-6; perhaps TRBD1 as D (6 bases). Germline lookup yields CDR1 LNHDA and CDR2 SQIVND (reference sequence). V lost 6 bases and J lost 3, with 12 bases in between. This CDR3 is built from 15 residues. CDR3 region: CASRSDRSYNSPLHF. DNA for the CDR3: TGTGCCAGTAGATCGGACAGAAGCTATAATTCACCCCTCCACTTT.

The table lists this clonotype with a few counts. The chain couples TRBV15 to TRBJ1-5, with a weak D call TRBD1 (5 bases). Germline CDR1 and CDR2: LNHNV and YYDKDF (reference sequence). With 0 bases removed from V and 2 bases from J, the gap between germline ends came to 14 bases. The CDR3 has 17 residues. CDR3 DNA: TGTGCCACCAGCAGAGATCGGGGGATCGGGGGCAATCAGCCCCAGCATTTT. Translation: CATSRDRGIGGNQPQHF.

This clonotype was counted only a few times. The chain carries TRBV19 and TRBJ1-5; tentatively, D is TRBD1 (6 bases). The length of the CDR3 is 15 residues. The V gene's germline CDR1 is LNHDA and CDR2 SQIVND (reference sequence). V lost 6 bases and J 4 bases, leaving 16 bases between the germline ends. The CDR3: CASSETGSGNQPQHF. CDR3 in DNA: TGTGCCAGTAGCGAAACAGGGTCGGGGAATCAGCCCCAGCATTTT.